One and the same sample provided the 7 T cell receptor beta chains below, sequenced in a study of CD8+CD57+ T cells in acquired aplastic anemia. Template material for TCR beta VDJ and CDR3 profiling consisted of genomic DNA. TCRdb re-derived calls from the reads in MiXCR, one entry per CDR3 protein. The sample holds 270,000 or so distinct CDR3 sequences, approximately 79% seen once. It was patients with CD8+CD57+ cell expansion by flow cytometry who were chosen for sequencing. The sequenced sample consisted of sorted CD4+, CD8+, or CD8+CD57+ T cells (not recorded which) from PBMCs. The receptor source for this set is a human donor with aplastic anemia.

This clonotype was observed a few times. The gene calls are TRBV10-3 and TRBJ1-2; D unclear. Germline lookup yields CDR1 ENHRY and CDR2 SYGVKD. The CDR3 is 13 amino acids. V lost 0 bases, J lost 3 bases, and 5 bases lay in between. CDR3: CAISESLDYGYTF. CDR3 in DNA: TGTGCCATCAGTGAGTCTCTGGACTATGGCTACACCTTC.

The genes are TRBV7-3 and TRBJ2-5; D uncertain. CDR3 length: 14 residues. Trimming shortened V by 4 bases and J by 2 bases, and 11 bases separated the two germline ends. In germline, CDR1 is SGHTA, CDR2 FQGTGA. CDR3 coding DNA: TGTGCCAGCAGCTATTTAGGGAATCAAGAGACCCAGTACTTC. This gives the protein CASSYLGNQETQYF.

The rearrangement uses TRBV7-8 and TRBJ2-3; D is possibly TRBD1 or TRBD2 (5 bases each). Germline CDR1 SGHVS, CDR2 FQNEAQ. The CDR3 is made up of 14 amino acids. Here the CDR3 reads CSVEEMRGADTQYF. The CDR3 coding sequence is TGTAGCGTTGAAGAAATGAGGGGAGCCGATACGCAGTATTTT.

Turning to this clonotype: The CDR3 does not end in the conserved phenylalanine or tryptophan, so this is likely a read error. Because the CDR3's place on the DNA is in doubt, the DNA is left out and the CDR3 is given as listed by TCRdb. The CDR3: CASGGVPVELNT. This chain links TRBV2 with TRBJ2-2; the D call TRBD1 from the table was never checked on the DNA. The CDR3 is 12 residues long, counting both termini. Germline V gene data show CDR1 as SNHLY and CDR2 as FYNNEI.

On this clonotype: In this CDR3 the conserved last residue, phenylalanine or tryptophan, is missing, so a read error is likely. No DNA is shown, since the ends of the CDR3 on it are uncertain; the CDR3 is the one TCRdb lists. V gene TRBV7-2 combines with J gene TRBJ2-5; the table gives TRBD1 as D, unverified against the DNA. With termini counted, the CDR3 has 12 amino acids. The germline V gene encodes CDR1 SGHTA and CDR2 FQGNSA. The CDR3 here is CASSYNDLGQEL.

The rearrangement uses TRBV7-9 and TRBJ2-1; D perhaps matches TRBD2 (5 bases). V was clipped by 3 bases and J by 10 bases, with 10 bases between them. Germline lookup yields CDR1 SEHNR and CDR2 FQNEAQ (reference sequence). This CDR3 spans 12 amino acids. As DNA, the CDR3 is TGTGCCAGCAGCTTTCCCGCGGGCGAGCAGTTCTTC. This codes for CASSFPAGEQFF. Full variable domain (missing parts from reference TRBV7-9 and TRBJ2-1): DTGVSQNPRHKITKRGQNVTFRCDPISEHNRLYWYRQTLGQGPEFLTYFQNEAQLEKSRLLSDRFSAERPKGSFSTLEIQRTEQGDSAMYLCASSFPAGEQFFGPGTRLTVL.

The genes are TRBV7-9 and TRBJ1-2; D unclear. The V gene's germline CDR1 is SEHNR and CDR2 FQNEAQ (reference sequence). V gave up 9 bases and J gave up 6 bases, with 29 bases separating them. The CDR3 loop spans 17 amino acids. The CDR3 nucleotides are TGTGCCAGTAGTATATCTAGCGGAGCCTACAATGAGCATGGCTACACCTTC. It is translated as CASSISSGAYNEHGYTF.